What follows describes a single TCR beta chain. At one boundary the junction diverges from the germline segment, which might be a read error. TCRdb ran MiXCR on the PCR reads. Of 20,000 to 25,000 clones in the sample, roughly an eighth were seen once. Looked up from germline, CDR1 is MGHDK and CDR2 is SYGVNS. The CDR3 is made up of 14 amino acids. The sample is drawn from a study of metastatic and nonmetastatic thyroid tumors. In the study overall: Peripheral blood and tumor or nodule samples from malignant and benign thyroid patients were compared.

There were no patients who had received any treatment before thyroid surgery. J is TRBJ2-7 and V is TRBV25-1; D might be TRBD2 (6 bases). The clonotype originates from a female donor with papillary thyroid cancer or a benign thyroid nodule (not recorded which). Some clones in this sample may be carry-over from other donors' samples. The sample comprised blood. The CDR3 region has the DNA TGTGCCACCGGGCGGGATGGGGGGTCCTACGAGCAGTATTTC. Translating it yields CATGRDGGSYEQYF.